Below, 2 T cell receptor beta chains from the same sample are listed, as sequenced in a study of T cell responses to AZD1222 COVID-19 vaccine. Produced via immunoSEQ multiplex PCR; TCRdb's table is partial and in-frame only. The data contain 100,000 to 150,000 clones, about nine tenths of them seen just once; the ten biggest clones take up 1% to 1.4%. This material consisted of peripheral blood, taken 28 days after the second AZD1222 dose. These receptor sequences come from an adult who received the AZD1222 COVID-19 vaccine.

The chain uses TRBV4-1 and TRBJ1-4, with D perhaps matching TRBD1 (6 bases). The CDR3 runs to 16 residues. Germline V CDR1 and CDR2: MGHRA, YSYEKL. V was trimmed by 4 bases and J by 3 bases, leaving 15 bases between them. The CDR3 DNA is TGCGCCAGCAGCCGAGCTCCGGACAGACCTAATGAAAAACTGTTTTTT. This encodes CASSRAPDRPNEKLFF.

The chain uses TRBV7-3 and TRBJ2-7, with 8 positions matching TRBD2. From germline, CDR1 is SGHTA and CDR2 FQGTGA. This CDR3 spans 13 amino acids. V lost 5 bases to trimming and J lost 5 bases; unmatched junction nucleotides: 5. CDR3: CASSVTSVNEQYF. The CDR3 DNA reads as TGTGCCAGCAGCGTGACTAGCGTCAACGAGCAGTACTTC.